This entry features one TCR beta chain sequence. TCRdb's copy holds only in-frame clones and misses some; the assay was immunoSEQ multiplex PCR. The sample has around 20,000 clones, around 85% seen once. This sample is drawn from a study of T cells in localized non-small cell lung cancer. With 6 bases clipped from V and 0 bases from J, the junction kept 4 bases outside the gene matches. CDR3 size: 14 residues. The V gene's germline CDR1 is MNHNS and CDR2 SASEGT. This receptor was obtained from a woman between 35 and 75 years old with stage II squamous cell lung carcinoma. V gene TRBV6-1 combines with J gene TRBJ1-2; 7 nucleotides align to TRBD1. Sequenced material: PBMCs, taken before any cancer treatment. This CDR3 reads CASSPGTANYGYTF. CDR3 in DNA: TGTGCCAGCAGCCCCGGGACAGCTAACTATGGCTACACCTTC.